The clone carrying this T cell receptor (beta chain) was seen just once. In the authors' workflow: Amplification from reference gene primers served as the basis for estimated nucleated cell counts. Profiling relied on immunoSEQ multiplex PCR, and the TCRdb table lists in-frame clones only, not all of them. V, J and clone size are taken as reported in that table, and D and trimming were inferred from the DNA itself. Among 300,000 to 350,000 clones listed, 83% were seen once. This sample stems from a study of blood T cell repertoires in COVID-19. Overall study context: The study drew acute and convalescent COVID-19 samples from the United States, Italy and Spain.

There are 15 residues in the CDR3. Germline V gene lookup returns CDR1 SGHRS and CDR2 YFSETQ. The V gene lost 3 bases and the J gene lost 4 bases, with 16 bases spanning the gap. The J gene is TRBJ1-1, the V gene TRBV5-1, with D maybe TRBD1 (6 bases). The TCR was taken from a man aged 25 to 40 with active or convalescent COVID-19. Sequencing used peripheral blood. CDR3 DNA: TGCGCCAGCAGCTGGGCAGGGGTTGGTAGCACTGAAGCTTTCTTT. Amino acids: CASSWAGVGSTEAFF.